Shown below are 5 T cell receptor beta chains from a single sample sequenced in a study of shared clonotypes between healthy human individuals (dated by TCRdb to between 2020 and 2021). Library creation used the immunoSEQ multiplex PCR assay. TCRdb provides this immuneACCESS table in a form limited to in-frame rearrangements. Some clones are lacking; in checked studies, under half of them reflect an unresolved V gene, and why the rest are absent is not known. This sample is represented by about 1.9 million clones; 93% of them were singletons. Of the sample, approximately 1.7% is held by the ten largest clones. CD8 naive samples were obtained by positive selection for CCR7 among CD45RO-negative cells, yielding a CD45RA+CCR7+ population from which TemRA cells were excluded. Sequenced input: naive CD8+ T cells from PBMCs. The sample's cell subset or site, from its label and the paper: CD45RA+CCR7+. The receptors shown here come from a man aged 18 to 29 in good health. Some clones in this sample may be carry-over from other donors' samples.

The chain employs TRBV15 and TRBJ2-5, with a possible D match to TRBD2 (5 bases). The CDR3 is 15 residues long. Germline CDR1 reads LNHNV; CDR2 reads YYDKDF (reference sequence). V lost 4 bases and J 1 base, leaving 13 bases between the germline ends. The CDR3 bases are TGTGCCACCAGCACATCCGGAGGAATCCAAGAGACCCAGTACTTC. The encoded protein is CATSTSGGIQETQYF.

The V call is TRBV27, the J call TRBJ2-3; 10 nucleotides line up with TRBD1. V was clipped by 6 bases and J by 5 bases; unmatched bases: 14. The CDR3 extends over 17 amino acids. The germline gives CDR1 MNHEY, CDR2 SMNVEV (reference sequence). The CDR3 nucleotides read TGTGCCAGCAGCCTCAGACAGGGGGCACATCGGAAAGATACGCAGTATTTT. Translated, it gives CASSLRQGAHRKDTQYF.

On this clone: The sample holds other DNA sequences that translate to the same CDR3. The V gene is TRBV27, the J gene TRBJ1-1; D unresolved. CDR1 MNHEY and CDR2 SMNVEV come from the germline V gene (reference sequence). This CDR3 comprises 13 residues. V lost 0 bases to trimming and J lost 2 bases, with 4 bases between them. CDR3 sequence: CASSLSANTEAFF. CDR3 in DNA: TGTGCCAGCAGTTTATCGGCCAACACTGAAGCTTTCTTT.

This clone was seen just once. V gene TRBV7-9 combines with J gene TRBJ2-2; 13 positions agree with TRBD2. The CDR3 length is 16 residues. The junction had 7 bases not matched to a gene; V was cut back by 5 bases and J by 7 bases. In germline, CDR1 is SEHNR, CDR2 FQNEAQ (reference sequence). CDR3 nucleotides: TGTGCCAGCAGCGCCACTAGCGGGAGGGCCCTCGGGGAGCTGTTTTTT. Protein product: CASSATSGRALGELFF.

On this clone: Different DNA sequences within this sample yield the same CDR3. V and J are TRBV15 and TRBJ2-2; maybe TRBD1 (5 bases). CDR1 is LNHNV and CDR2 is YYDKDF in the germline V gene (reference sequence). The CDR3 has 14 amino acids. Trimming took 3 bases from V and 1 from J, leaving 6 bases between them. The CDR3 nucleotides are TGTGCCACCAGCAGGACAGAGAACACCGGGGAGCTGTTTTTT. Amino acids: CATSRTENTGELFF.